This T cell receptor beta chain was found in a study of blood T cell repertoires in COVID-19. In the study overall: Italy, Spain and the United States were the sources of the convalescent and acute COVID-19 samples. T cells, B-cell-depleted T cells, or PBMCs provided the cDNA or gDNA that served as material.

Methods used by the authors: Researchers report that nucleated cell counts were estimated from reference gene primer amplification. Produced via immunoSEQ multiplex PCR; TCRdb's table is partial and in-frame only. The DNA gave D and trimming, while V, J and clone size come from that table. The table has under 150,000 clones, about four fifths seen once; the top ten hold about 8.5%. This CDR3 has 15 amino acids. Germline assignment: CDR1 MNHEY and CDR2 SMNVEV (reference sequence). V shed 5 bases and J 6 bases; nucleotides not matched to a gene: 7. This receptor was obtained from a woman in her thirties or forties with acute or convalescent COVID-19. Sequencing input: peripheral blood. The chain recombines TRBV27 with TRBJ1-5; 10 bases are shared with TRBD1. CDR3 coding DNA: TGTGCCAGCAGTCCAGACAGGGGGCTACGTCAGCCCCAGCATTTT. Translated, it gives CASSPDRGLRQPQHF.